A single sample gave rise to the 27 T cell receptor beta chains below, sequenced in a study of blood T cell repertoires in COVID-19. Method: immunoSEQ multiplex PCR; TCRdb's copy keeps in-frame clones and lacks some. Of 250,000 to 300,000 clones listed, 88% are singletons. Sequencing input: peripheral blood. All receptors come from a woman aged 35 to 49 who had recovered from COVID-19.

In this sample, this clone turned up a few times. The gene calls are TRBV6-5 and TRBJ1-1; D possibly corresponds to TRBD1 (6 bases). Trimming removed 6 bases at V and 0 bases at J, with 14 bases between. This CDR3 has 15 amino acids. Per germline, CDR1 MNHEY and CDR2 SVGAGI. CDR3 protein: CASRTGTTMNTEAFF. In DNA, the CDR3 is TGTGCCAGCAGAACAGGGACTACTATGAACACTGAAGCTTTCTTT.

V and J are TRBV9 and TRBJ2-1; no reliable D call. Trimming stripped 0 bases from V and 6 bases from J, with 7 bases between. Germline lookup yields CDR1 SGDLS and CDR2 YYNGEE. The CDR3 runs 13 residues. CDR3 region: CASSVGLGNEQFF. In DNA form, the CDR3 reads TGTGCCAGCAGCGTAGGACTGGGCAATGAGCAGTTCTTC. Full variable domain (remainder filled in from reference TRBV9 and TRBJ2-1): DSGVTQTPKHLITATGQRVTLRCSPRSGDLSVYWYQQSLDQGLQFLIQYYNGEERAKGNILERFSAQQFPDLHSELNLSSLELGDSALYFCASSVGLGNEQFFGPGTRLTVL.

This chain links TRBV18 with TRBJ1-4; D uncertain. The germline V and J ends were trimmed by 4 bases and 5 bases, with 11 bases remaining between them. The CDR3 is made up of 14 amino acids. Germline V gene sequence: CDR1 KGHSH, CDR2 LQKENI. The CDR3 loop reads CASSRREANEKLFF. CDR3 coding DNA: TGTGCCAGCTCACGTCGCGAGGCAAATGAAAAACTGTTTTTT.

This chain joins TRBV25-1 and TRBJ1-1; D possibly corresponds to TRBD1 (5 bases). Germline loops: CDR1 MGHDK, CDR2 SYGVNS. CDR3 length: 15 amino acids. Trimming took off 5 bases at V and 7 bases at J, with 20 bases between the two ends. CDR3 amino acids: CASSPLLWSGGEAFF. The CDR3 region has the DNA TGTGCCAGCAGTCCACTACTTTGGTCGGGGGGTGAAGCTTTCTTT.

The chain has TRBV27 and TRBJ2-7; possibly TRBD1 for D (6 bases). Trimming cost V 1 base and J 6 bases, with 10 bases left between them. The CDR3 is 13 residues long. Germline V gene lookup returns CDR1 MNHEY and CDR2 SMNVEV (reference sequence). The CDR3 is CASSLFSRGEQYF. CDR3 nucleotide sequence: TGTGCCAGCAGTTTATTTTCCAGGGGCGAGCAGTACTTC.

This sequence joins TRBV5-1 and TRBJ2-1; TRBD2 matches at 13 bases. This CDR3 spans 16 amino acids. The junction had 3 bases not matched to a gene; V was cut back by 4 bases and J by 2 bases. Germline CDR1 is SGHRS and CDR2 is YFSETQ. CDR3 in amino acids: CASSRGLAGPYNEQFF. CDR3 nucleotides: TGCGCCAGCAGCAGGGGACTAGCGGGGCCCTACAATGAGCAGTTCTTC.

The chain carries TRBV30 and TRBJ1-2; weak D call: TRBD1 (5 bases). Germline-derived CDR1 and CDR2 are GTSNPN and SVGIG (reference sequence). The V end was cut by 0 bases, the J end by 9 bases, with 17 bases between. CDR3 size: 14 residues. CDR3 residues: CAWSVGLGRERYTF. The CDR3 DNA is TGTGCCTGGAGTGTTGGTTTGGGGCGCGAGCGCTACACCTTC.

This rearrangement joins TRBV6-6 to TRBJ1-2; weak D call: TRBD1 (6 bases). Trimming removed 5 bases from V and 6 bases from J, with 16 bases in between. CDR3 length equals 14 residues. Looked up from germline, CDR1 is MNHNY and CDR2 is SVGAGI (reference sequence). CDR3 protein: CASSPRGGRDGYTF. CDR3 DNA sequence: TGTGCCAGCAGTCCCCGGGGGGGGCGGGATGGCTACACCTTC.

CDR3 region: CASSIPQGNYGYTF. CDR3 bases: TGTGCCAGTAGTATTCCTCAGGGGAACTATGGCTACACCTTC. V and J are TRBV19 and TRBJ1-2, with D possibly matching TRBD1 (6 bases). CDR3 length: 14 residues. Per germline, CDR1 LNHDA and CDR2 SQIVND (reference sequence). The ends were cut back, 3 bases at V and 2 bases at J, with 10 bases in the middle.

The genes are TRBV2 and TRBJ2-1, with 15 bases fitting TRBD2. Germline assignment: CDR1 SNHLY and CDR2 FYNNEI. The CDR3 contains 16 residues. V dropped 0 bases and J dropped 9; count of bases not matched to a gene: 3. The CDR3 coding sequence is TGTGCCAGCAGTGAAGCCCCGGGACTAGCGGGAGGTGAGCAGTTCTTC. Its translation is CASSEAPGLAGGEQFF.

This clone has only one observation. The CDR3 DNA reads as TGTGCCACCAGCAGAGATCTCCTAGCGGGAGGCCCAGATACGCAGTATTTT. Residues: CATSRDLLAGGPDTQYF. The chain has TRBV15 and TRBJ2-3; 11 nucleotides match TRBD2. Germline lookup yields CDR1 LNHNV and CDR2 YYDKDF (reference sequence). Trimming took 0 bases from V and 4 from J; bases not matched to a gene: 6. The CDR3 is 17 residues long.

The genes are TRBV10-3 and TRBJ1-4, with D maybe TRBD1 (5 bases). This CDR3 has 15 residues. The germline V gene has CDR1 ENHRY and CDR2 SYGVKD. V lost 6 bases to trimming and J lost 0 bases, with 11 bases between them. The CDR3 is CAISPRGATNEKLFF. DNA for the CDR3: TGTGCCATCAGCCCCCGGGGGGCAACTAATGAAAAACTGTTTTTT.

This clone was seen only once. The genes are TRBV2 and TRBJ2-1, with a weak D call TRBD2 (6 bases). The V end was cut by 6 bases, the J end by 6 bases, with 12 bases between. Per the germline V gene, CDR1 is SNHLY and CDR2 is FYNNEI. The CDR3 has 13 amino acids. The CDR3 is CASSPGLPNEQFF. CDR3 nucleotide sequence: TGTGCCAGCAGCCCGGGACTCCCCAATGAGCAGTTCTTC.

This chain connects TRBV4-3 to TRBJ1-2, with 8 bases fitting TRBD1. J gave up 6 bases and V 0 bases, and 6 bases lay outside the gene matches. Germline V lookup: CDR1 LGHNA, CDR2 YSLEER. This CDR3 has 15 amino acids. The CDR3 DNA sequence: TGCGCCAGCAGCCAAGATTCGACAGGGGCCCATGGCTACACCTTC. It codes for CASSQDSTGAHGYTF.

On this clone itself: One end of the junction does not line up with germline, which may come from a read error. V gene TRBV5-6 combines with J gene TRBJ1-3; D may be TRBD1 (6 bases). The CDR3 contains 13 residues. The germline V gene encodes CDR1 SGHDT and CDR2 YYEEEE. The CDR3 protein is CASSPGQLLGLDF. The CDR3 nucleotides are TGTGCCAGCAGCCCCGGACAGCTCCTGGGGTTGGATTTT.

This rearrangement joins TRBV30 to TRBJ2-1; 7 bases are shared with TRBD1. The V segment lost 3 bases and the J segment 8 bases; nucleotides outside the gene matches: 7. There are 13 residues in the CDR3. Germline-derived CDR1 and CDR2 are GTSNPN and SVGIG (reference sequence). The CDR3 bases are TGTGCCTGGAGCCGACAGGGTTTCGATGAGCAGTTCTTC. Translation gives CAWSRQGFDEQFF.

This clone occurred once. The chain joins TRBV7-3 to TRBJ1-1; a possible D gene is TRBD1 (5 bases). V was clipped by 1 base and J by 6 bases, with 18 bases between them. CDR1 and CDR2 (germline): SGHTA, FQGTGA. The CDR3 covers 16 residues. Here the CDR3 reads CASSLSPAGQASEAFF. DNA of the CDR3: TGTGCCAGCAGCTTAAGCCCCGCAGGGCAGGCCTCTGAAGCTTTCTTT. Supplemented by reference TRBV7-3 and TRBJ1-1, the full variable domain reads GAGVSQTPSNKVTEKGKYVELRCDPISGHTALYWYRQSLGQGPEFLIYFQGTGAADDSGLPNDRFFAVRPEGSVSTLKIQRTERGDSAVYLCASSLSPAGQASEAFFGQGTRLTVV.

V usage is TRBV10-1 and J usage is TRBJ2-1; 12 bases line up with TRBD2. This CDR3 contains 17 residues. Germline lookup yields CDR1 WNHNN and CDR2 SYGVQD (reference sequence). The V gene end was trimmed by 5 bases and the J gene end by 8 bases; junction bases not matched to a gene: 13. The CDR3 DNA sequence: TGCGCCAGCAGTCCTCTCCGGGCTAGCGGGAGGGCCGATGAGCAGTTCTTC. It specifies CASSPLRASGRADEQFF.

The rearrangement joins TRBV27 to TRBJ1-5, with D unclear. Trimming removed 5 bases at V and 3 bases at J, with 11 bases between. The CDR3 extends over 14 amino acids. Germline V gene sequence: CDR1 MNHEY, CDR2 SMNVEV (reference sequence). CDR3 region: CASSVSRYNQPQHF. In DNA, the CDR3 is TGTGCCAGCAGTGTTTCGAGGTACAATCAGCCCCAGCATTTT.

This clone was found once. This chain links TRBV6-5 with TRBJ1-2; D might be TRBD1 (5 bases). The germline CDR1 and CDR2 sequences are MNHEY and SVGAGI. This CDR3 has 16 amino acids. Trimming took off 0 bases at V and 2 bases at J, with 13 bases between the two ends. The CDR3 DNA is TGTGCCAGCAGTTACTCGGGGGGTGGAGTAAACTATGGCTACACCTTC. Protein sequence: CASSYSGGGVNYGYTF.

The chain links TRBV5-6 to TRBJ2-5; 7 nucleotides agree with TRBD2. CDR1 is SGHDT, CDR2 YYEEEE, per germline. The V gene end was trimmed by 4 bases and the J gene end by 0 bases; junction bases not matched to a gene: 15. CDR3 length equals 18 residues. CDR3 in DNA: TGTGCCAGCAGCCCCTACACACTAGGGAGGGCCGACCAAGAGACCCAGTACTTC. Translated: CASSPYTLGRADQETQYF.

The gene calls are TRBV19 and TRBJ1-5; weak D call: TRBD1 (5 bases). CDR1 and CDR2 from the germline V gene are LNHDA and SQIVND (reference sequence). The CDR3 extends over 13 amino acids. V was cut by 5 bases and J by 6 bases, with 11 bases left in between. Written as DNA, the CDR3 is TGTGCCAGTAGTGGGCAGGGAGGTCAGCCCCAGCATTTT. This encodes CASSGQGGQPQHF. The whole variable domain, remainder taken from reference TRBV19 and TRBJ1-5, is DGGITQSPKYLFRKEGQNVTLSCEQNLNHDAMYWYRQDPGQGLRLIYYSQIVNDFQKGDIAEGYSVSREKKESFPLTVTSAQKNPTAFYLCASSGQGGQPQHFGDGTRLSIL.

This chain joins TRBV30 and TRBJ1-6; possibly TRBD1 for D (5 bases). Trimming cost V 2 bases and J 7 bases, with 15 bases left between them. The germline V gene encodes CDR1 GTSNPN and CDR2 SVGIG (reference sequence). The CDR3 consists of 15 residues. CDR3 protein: CAWSPVAGWNSPLHF. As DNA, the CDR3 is TGTGCCTGGAGTCCTGTGGCAGGGTGGAATTCACCCCTCCACTTT.

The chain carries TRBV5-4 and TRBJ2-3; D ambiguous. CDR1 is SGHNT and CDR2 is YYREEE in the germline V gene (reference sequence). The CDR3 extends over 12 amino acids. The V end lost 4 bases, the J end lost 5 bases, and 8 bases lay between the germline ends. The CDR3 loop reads CASSPSVDTQYF. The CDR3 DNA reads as TGTGCCAGCAGCCCATCGGTAGATACGCAGTATTTT.

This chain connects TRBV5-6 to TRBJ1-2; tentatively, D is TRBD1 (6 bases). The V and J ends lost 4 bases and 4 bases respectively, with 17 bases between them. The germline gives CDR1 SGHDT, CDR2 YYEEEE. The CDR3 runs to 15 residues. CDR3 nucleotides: TGTGCCAGCAGCCCCCAGTACGGGGGGGCCTATGGCTACACCTTC. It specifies CASSPQYGGAYGYTF.

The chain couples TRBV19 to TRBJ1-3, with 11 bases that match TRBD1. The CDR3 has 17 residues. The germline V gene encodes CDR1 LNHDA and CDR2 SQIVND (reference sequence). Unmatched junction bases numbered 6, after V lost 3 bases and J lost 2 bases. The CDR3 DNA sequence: TGTGCCAGTAGTATTTTGGGACAGGGGGACCCTGGAAACACCATATATTTT. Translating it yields CASSILGQGDPGNTIYF.

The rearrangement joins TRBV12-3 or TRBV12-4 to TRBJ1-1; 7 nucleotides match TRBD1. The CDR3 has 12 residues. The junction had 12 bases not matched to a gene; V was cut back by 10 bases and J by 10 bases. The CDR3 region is CATHWRGRGAFF. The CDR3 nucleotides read TGTGCCACCCATTGGAGGGGGCGCGGAGCTTTCTTT.